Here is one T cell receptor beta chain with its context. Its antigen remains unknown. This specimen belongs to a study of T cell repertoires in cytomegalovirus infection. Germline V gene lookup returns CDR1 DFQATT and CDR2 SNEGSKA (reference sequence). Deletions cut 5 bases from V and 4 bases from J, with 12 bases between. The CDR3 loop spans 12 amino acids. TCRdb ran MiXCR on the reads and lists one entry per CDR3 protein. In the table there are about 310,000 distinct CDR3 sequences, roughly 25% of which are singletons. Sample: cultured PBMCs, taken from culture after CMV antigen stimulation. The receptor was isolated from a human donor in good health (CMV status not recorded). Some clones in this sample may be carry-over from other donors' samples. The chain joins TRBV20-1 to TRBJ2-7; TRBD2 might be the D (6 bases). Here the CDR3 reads CSAGGLTYEQYF. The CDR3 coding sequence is TGCAGTGCTGGGGGACTTACTTACGAGCAGTACTTC.